One sample yielded the 14 T cell receptor beta chains listed below, sequenced in a study of immune evolution from preneoplasia to lung adenocarcinoma. Libraries were prepared by immunoSEQ multiplex PCR; TCRdb keeps only in-frame clonotypes and omits some of them. The sample consists of approximately 5,100 clones, over 65% of them appearing once. Sequencing was performed on FFPE adjacent normal lung tissue. The receptors come from a person in their sixties or seventies with lung adenocarcinoma.

This clone was counted between two and nine times. The CDR3 coding sequence is TGTGCCAGCAGCTTAACGGGACAGGGGAACACTGAAGCTTTCTTT. The encoded protein is CASSLTGQGNTEAFF. The chain is built from TRBV7-3 and TRBJ1-1; 9 positions agree with TRBD1. V shed 0 bases, J shed 1 base, and the junction held 0 bases outside the gene matches. The CDR3 loop spans 15 amino acids. The germline CDR1 and CDR2 sequences are SGHTA and FQGTGA.

The CDR3 nucleotides are TGTGCCAGCAGCTACTCGGATGAGCAGTTCTTC. It is translated as CASSYSDEQFF. The chain recombines TRBV7-9 with TRBJ2-1, with D unclear. The germline V gene has CDR1 SEHNR and CDR2 FQNEAQ (reference sequence). V was trimmed by 4 bases and J by 8 bases, leaving 6 bases between them. CDR3 size: 11 residues.

The J gene is TRBJ2-6, the V gene TRBV7-6, with 9 bases matching TRBD1. Germline trimming cut 1 base from V and 2 bases from J; bases unmatched to any gene: 0. This CDR3 has 16 amino acids. Germline CDR1 reads SGHVS; CDR2 reads FNYEAQ. The CDR3 nucleotides are TGTGCCAGCAGCTTAGGGGACAGGGCTGGGGCCAACGTCCTGACTTTC. As protein: CASSLGDRAGANVLTF.

The V and J genes are TRBV7-2 and TRBJ2-2; 7 bases align to TRBD2. The V gene's germline CDR1 is SGHTA and CDR2 FQGNSA. The J segment lost 6 bases and the V segment lost 5 bases, leaving 6 bases of the junction unmatched. This CDR3 is built from 14 residues. The CDR3 DNA follows: TGTGCCAGCAGCCCCAGCGGGGACGCCGGGGAGCTGTTTTTT. This gives the protein CASSPSGDAGELFF.

The V call is TRBV7-2, the J call TRBJ1-2; TRBD1 matches at 9 bases. Per the germline V gene, CDR1 is SGHTA and CDR2 is FQGNSA. The J segment lost 3 bases and the V segment lost 5 bases, leaving 4 bases of the junction unmatched. CDR3 length equals 14 residues. The CDR3 loop reads CASSTGTGHYGYTF. CDR3 bases: TGTGCCAGCAGCACCGGGACAGGGCACTATGGCTACACCTTC.

The chain recombines TRBV9 with TRBJ1-6, with unresolved D. This CDR3 has 12 amino acids. Per germline, CDR1 SGDLS and CDR2 YYNGEE. Trimming pared 4 bases from V and 9 bases from J, leaving 8 bases between. The CDR3 DNA sequence: TGTGCCAGCAGCCCGGAGGGTTCACCCCTCCACTTT. It yields the protein CASSPEGSPLHF. The complete variable domain, with remaining parts taken from reference TRBV9 and TRBJ1-6, reads DSGVTQTPKHLITATGQRVTLRCSPRSGDLSVYWYQQSLDQGLQFLIQYYNGEERAKGNILERFSAQQFPDLHSELNLSSLELGDSALYFCASSPEGSPLHFGNGTRLTVT.

The CDR3 coding sequence is TGTGCCAGCAGTTTATCCCAGACTAATGAAAAACTGTTTTTT. This codes for CASSLSQTNEKLFF. The V gene is TRBV28, the J gene TRBJ1-4; D is uncertain. Per germline, CDR1 MDHEN and CDR2 SYDVKM. V lost 1 base, J lost 2 bases, and 5 bases lay in between. There are 14 residues in the CDR3.

The chain carries TRBV7-2 and TRBJ2-5; TRBD2 might be the D (7 bases). CDR1 is SGHTA and CDR2 is FQGNSA in the germline V gene. The CDR3 spans 13 residues. The V gene lost 5 bases and the J gene lost 7 bases, with 14 bases spanning the gap. Here the CDR3 reads CASSLGGGTTQYF. The CDR3 DNA sequence: TGTGCCAGCAGCCTAGGGGGGGGGACGACCCAGTACTTC.

The chain couples TRBV4-2 to TRBJ1-4, with 7 bases fitting TRBD1. The junction had 5 bases not matched to a gene; V was cut back by 1 base and J by 6 bases. The CDR3 sequence is 15 residues long. The germline V gene has CDR1 LGHNA and CDR2 YNFKEQ. CDR3: CASSQGGGVDEKLFF. For the CDR3, the DNA is TGTGCCAGCAGCCAAGGAGGGGGCGTAGATGAAAAACTGTTTTTT.

The chain combines TRBV21-1 with TRBJ2-1; TRBD2 is the table's D call and was not checked against the DNA. TRBV21-1 is a recognized pseudogene. The CDR3 consists of 12 residues. The CDR3 sequence is CASSKRGDEQFF. The CDR3 nucleotides are TGTGCCAGCAGCAAACGAGGAGATGAGCAGTTCTTC.

V is TRBV4-2 and J is TRBJ2-7; the match to TRBD1 covers 7 bases. This CDR3 is 15 amino acids long. J was trimmed by 2 bases and V by 4 bases; bases with no gene match: 8. Germline lookup yields CDR1 LGHNA and CDR2 YNFKEQ. The chain's CDR3 is CASSLDGQAPYEQYF. CDR3 nucleotide sequence: TGTGCCAGCAGCCTAGACGGACAGGCCCCCTACGAGCAGTACTTC.

The V gene is TRBV5-1, the J gene TRBJ1-5; D is ambiguous. V was cut by 0 bases and J by 5 bases, with 6 bases left in between. In germline, CDR1 is SGHRS, CDR2 YFSETQ. There are 13 residues in the CDR3. The CDR3 loop reads CASSLELDQPQHF. CDR3 DNA: TGCGCCAGCAGCTTGGAGCTCGATCAGCCCCAGCATTTT.

The V gene is TRBV30, the J gene TRBJ2-7; D may match TRBD1 or TRBD2 (5 bases each). This CDR3 contains 10 residues. Trimming took 5 bases from V and 3 from J, leaving 5 bases between them. In germline, CDR1 is GTSNPN, CDR2 SVGIG (reference sequence). The CDR3: CAWGGYEQYF. As DNA, the CDR3 is TGTGCCTGGGGGGGCTACGAGCAGTACTTC.

The chain employs TRBV2 and TRBJ1-5, with D possibly TRBD1 on 6 matching bases. Trimming removed 1 base at V and 5 bases at J, with 9 bases between. Looked up from germline, CDR1 is SNHLY and CDR2 is FYNNEI. This CDR3 has 14 amino acids. The CDR3 DNA reads TGTGCCAGCAGTGAAGGTGGGGGCTATCAGCCCCAGCATTTT. This translates into CASSEGGGYQPQHF. Drawing the rest from reference TRBV2 and TRBJ1-5, the complete variable domain is EPEVTQTPSHQVTQMGQEVILRCVPISNHLYFYWYRQILGQKVEFLVSFYNNEISEKSEIFDDQFSVERPDGSNFTLKIRSTKLEDSAMYFCASSEGGGYQPQHFGDGTRLSIL.